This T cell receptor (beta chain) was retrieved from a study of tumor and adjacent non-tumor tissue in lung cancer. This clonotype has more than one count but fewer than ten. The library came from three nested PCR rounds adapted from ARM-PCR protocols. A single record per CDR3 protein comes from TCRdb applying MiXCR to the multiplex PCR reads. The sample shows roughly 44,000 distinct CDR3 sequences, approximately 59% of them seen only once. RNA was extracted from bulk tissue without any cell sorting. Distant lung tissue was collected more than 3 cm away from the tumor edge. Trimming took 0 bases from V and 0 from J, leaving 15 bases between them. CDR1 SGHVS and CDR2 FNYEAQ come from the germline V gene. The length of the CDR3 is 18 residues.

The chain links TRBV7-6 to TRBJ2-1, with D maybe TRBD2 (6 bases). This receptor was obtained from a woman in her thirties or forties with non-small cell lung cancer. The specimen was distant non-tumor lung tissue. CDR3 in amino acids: CASSLAELAEGSYNEQFF. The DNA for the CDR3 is TGTGCCAGCAGCTTAGCTGAATTAGCGGAAGGCTCCTACAATGAGCAGTTCTTC. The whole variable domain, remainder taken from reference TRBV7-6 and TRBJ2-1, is GAGVSQSPRYKVTKRGQDVALRCDPISGHVSLYWYRQALGQGPEFLTYFNYEAQQDKSGLPNDRFSAERPEGSISTLTIQRTEQRDSAMYRCASSLAELAEGSYNEQFFGPGTRLTVL.